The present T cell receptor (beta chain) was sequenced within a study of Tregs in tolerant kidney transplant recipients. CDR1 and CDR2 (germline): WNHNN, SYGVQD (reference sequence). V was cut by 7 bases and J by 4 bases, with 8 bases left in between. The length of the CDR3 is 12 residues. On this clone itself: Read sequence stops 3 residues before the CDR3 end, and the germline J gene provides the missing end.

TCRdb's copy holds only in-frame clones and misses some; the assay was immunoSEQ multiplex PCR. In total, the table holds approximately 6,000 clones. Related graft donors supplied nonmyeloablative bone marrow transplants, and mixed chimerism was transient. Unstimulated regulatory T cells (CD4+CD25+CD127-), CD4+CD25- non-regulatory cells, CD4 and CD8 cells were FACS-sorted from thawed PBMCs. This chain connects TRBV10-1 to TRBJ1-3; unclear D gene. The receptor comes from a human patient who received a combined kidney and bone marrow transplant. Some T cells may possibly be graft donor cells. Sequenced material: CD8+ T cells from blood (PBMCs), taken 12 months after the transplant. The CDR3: CASIPRGNTIYF. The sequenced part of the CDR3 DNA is TGCGCCAGCATACCCAGGGGAAACACC.